This T cell receptor beta chain emerged from a study of T cells in Graves' hyperthyroidism and ophthalmopathy. Germline CDR1 is SGDLS and CDR2 is YYNGEE. The CDR3 spans 13 residues. V was shortened by 5 bases and J by 3 bases, with 9 bases between the two germline ends. Diagnoses rested on clinical symptoms, serum thyroxine and TRAb, thyroid ultrasound and orbital computed tomography. Findings and limits, study-wide: A 13 V-J model separated ophthalmopathy from stable hyperthyroidism. Blood shared most expanded thyroid clonotypes above 0.001. Model predictions of ophthalmopathy came a median roughly 6.4 months before onset.

Concerning this clonotype itself: The antigen is undetermined.

Amplification of TCR beta CDR3 regions used RNA as the template. First-round RT-PCR targeting the TCR CDR3 was performed with the HTBI primer set. One entry per CDR3 protein results from TCRdb running MiXCR on the multiplex PCR reads. Among approximately 640,000 distinct CDR3 sequences listed, 45% were seen once. The clonotype originates from an adult man with Graves' disease, either hyperthyroidism or ophthalmopathy (not recorded which). The genes are TRBV9 and TRBJ1-5; D gene uncertain. Sequenced sample: peripheral blood or thyroid tissue (not recorded which). The chain's CDR3 is CASSRRTNQPQHF. CDR3 coding DNA: TGTGCCAGCAGTAGACGGACCAATCAGCCCCAGCATTTT.